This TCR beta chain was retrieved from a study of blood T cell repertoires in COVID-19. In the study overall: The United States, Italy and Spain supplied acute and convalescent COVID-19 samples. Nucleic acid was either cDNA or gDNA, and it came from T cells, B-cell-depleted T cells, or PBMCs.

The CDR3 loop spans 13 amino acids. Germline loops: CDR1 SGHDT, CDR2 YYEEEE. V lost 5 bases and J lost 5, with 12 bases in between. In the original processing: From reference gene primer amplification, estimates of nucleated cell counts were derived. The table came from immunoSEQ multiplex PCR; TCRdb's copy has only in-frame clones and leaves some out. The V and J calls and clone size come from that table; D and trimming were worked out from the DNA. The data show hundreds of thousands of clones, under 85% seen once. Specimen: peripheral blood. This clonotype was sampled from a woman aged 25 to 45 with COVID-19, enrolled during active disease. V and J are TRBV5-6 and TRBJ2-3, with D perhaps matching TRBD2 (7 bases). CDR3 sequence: CASRDRGGDTQYF. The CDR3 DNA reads TGTGCCAGCAGGGATAGGGGGGGAGATACGCAGTATTTT. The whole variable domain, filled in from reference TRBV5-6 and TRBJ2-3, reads DAGVTQSPTHLIKTRGQQVTLRCSPKSGHDTVSWYQQALGQGPQFIFQYYEEEERQRGNFPDRFSGHQFPNYSSELNVNALLLGDSALYLCASRDRGGDTQYFGPGTRLTVL.